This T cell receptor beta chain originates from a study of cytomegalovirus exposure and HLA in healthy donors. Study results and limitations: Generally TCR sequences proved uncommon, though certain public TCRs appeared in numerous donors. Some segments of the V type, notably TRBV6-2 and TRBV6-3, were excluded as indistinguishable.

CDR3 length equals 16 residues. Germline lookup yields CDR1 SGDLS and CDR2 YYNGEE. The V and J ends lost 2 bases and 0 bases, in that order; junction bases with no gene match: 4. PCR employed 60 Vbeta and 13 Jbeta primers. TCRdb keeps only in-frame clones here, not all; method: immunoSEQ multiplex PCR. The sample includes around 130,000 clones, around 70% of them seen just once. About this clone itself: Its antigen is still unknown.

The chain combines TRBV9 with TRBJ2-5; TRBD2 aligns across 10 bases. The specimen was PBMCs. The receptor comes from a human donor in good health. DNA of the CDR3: TGTGCCAGCAGCGTGGGGACTAGCGCAAACCAAGAGACCCAGTACTTC. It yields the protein CASSVGTSANQETQYF.